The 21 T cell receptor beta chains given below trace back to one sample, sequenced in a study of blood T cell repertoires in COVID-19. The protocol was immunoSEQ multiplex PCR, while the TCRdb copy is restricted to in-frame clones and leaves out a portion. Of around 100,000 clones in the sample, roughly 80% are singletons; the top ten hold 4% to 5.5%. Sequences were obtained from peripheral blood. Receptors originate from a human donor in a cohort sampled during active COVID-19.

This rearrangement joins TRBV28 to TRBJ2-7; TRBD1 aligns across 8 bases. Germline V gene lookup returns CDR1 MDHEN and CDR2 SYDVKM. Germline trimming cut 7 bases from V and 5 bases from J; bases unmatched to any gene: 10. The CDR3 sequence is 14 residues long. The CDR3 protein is CASTTGTGTHEQYF. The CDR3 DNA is TGTGCCAGCACCACCGGGACAGGCACCCACGAGCAGTACTTC.

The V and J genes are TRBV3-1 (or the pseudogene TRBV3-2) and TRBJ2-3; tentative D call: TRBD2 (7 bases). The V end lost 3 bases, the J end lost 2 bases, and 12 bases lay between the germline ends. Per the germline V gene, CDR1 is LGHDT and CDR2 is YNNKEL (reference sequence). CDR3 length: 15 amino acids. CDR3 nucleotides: TGTGCCAGCAGCCAGTCGGGGGGCCACACAGATACGCAGTATTTT. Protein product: CASSQSGGHTDTQYF.

Here the CDR3 DNA reads TGTGCCAGCACCTTTGGAGGCGCCGGCACAGATACGCAGTATTTT. As protein: CASTFGGAGTDTQYF. The chain carries TRBV6-5 and TRBJ2-3; a possible D gene is TRBD2 (5 bases). The CDR3 contains 15 residues. V was trimmed by 7 bases and J by 1 base, leaving 15 bases between them. Per the germline V gene, CDR1 is MNHEY and CDR2 is SVGAGI.

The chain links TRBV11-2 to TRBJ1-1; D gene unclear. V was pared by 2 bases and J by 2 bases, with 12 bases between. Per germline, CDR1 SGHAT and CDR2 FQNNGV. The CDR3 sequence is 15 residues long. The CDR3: CASSLQIAGNTEAFF. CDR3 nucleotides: TGTGCCAGCAGCTTACAGATAGCGGGTAACACTGAAGCTTTCTTT.

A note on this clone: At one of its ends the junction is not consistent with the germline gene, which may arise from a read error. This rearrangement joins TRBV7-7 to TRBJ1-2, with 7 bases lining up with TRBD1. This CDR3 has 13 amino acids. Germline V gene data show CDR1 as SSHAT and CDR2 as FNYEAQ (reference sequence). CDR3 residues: CASSYPGGYGYTF. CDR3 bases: TGTGCTAGCAGCTACCCAGGGGGCTATGGCTACACCTTC.

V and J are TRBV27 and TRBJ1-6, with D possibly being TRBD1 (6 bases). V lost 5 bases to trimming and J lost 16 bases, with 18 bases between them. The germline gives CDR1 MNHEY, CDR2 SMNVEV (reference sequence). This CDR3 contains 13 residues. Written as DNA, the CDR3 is TGTGCCAGCAGTCCCTCCTACAGGGCTGTTCTCCACTTT. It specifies CASSPSYRAVLHF.

This CDR3 is CASSPGNFYGYTF. DNA for the CDR3: TGTGCCAGCAGCCCGGGGAACTTCTATGGCTACACCTTC. The gene calls are TRBV5-4 and TRBJ1-2; D gene ambiguous. Germline CDR1 reads SGHNT; CDR2 reads YYREEE (reference sequence). Trimming took 4 bases from V and 4 from J, leaving 11 bases between them. This CDR3 has 13 amino acids.

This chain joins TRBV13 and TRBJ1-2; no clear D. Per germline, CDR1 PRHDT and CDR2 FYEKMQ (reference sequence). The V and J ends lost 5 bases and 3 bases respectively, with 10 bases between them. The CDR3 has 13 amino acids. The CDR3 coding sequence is TGTGCCAGCAGCCGGAGGTCTTACTATGGCTACACCTTC. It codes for CASSRRSYYGYTF. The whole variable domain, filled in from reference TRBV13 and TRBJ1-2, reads AAGVIQSPRHLIKEKRETATLKCYPIPRHDTVYWYQQGPGQDPQFLISFYEKMQSDKGSIPDRFSAQQFSDYHSELNMSSLELGDSALYFCASSRRSYYGYTFGSGTRLTVV.

The DNA of the CDR3 is TGTGCCAGCAGCTTGGTGGAGCAGGGTTCTGAAAAACTGTTTTTT. Its translation is CASSLVEQGSEKLFF. V is TRBV5-6 and J is TRBJ1-4; perhaps TRBD1 as D (5 bases). CDR3 length: 15 amino acids. Germline V lookup: CDR1 SGHDT, CDR2 YYEEEE. The V end was cut by 0 bases, the J end by 7 bases, with 13 bases between.

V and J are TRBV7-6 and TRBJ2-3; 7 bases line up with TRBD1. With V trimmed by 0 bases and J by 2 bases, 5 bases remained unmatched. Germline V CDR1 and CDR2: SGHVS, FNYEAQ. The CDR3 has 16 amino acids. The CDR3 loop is CASSLAIGTATDTQYF. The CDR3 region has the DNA TGTGCCAGCAGCTTAGCGATTGGGACAGCCACAGATACGCAGTATTTT.

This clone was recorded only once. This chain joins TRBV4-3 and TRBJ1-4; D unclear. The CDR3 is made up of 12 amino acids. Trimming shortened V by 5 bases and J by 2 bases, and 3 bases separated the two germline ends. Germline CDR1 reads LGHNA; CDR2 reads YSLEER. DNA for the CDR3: TGCGCCAGCAGCTATACTAATGAAAAACTGTTTTTT. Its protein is CASSYTNEKLFF.

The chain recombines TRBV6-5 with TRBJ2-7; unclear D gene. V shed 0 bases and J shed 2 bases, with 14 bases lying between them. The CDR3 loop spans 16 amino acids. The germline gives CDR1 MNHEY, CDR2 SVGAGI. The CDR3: CASSYSILGRTYEQYF. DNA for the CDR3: TGTGCCAGCAGTTACTCGATTTTGGGCAGAACCTACGAGCAGTACTTC.

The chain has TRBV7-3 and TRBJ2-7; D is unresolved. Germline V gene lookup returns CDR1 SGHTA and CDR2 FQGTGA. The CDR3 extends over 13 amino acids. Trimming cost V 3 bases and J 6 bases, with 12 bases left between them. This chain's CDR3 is CASSLLATSEQYF. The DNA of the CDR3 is TGTGCCAGCAGCTTGTTGGCCACCAGCGAGCAGTACTTC.

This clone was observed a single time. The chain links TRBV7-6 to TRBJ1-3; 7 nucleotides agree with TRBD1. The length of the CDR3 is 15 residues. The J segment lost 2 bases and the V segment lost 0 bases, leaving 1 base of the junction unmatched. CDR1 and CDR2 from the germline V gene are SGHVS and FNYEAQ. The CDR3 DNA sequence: TGTGCCAGCAGCTTAGCTACAGGGGCTGGAAACACCATATATTTT. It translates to CASSLATGAGNTIYF.

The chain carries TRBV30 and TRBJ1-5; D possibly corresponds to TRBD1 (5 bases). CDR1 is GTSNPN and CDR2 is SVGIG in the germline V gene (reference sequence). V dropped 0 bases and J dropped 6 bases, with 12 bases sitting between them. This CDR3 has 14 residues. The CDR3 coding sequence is TGTGCCTGGAGTGTGCAGGGAGGAGCTCAGCCCCAGCATTTT. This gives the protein CAWSVQGGAQPQHF.

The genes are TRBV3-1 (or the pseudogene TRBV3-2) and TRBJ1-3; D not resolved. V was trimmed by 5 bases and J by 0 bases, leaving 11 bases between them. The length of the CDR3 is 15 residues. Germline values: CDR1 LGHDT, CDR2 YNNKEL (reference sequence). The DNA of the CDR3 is TGTGCCAGCAGCTCAGACTCTCTCTCTGGAAACACCATATATTTT. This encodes CASSSDSLSGNTIYF.

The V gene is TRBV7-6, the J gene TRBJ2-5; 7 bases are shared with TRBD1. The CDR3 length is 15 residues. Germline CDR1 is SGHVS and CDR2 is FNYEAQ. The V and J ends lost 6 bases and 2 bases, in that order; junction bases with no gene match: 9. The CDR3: CASRRNYRGQETQYF. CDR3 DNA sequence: TGTGCCAGCAGACGAAACTACAGGGGACAAGAGACCCAGTACTTC. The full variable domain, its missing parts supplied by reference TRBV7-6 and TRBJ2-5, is GAGVSQSPRYKVTKRGQDVALRCDPISGHVSLYWYRQALGQGPEFLTYFNYEAQQDKSGLPNDRFSAERPEGSISTLTIQRTEQRDSAMYRCASRRNYRGQETQYFGPGTRLLVL.

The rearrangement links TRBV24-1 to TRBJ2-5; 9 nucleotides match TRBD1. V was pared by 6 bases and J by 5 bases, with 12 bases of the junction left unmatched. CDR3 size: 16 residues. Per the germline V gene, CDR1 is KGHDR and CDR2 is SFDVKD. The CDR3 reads CATSSTGTGWLETQYF. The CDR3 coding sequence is TGTGCCACCAGTAGCACCGGGACAGGGTGGTTGGAGACCCAGTACTTC.

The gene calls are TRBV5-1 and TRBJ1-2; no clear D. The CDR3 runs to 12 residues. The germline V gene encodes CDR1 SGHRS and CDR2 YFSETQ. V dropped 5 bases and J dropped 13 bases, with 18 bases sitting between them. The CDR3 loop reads CASRLRGAWSTF. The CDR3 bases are TGCGCCAGCAGATTACGGGGTGCCTGGAGCACCTTC. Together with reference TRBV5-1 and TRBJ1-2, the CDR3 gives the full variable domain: KAGVTQTPRYLIKTRGQQVTLSCSPISGHRSVSWYQQTPGQGLQFLFEYFSETQRNKGNFPGRFSGRQFSNSRSEMNVSTLELGDSALYLCASRLRGAWSTFGSGTRLTVV.

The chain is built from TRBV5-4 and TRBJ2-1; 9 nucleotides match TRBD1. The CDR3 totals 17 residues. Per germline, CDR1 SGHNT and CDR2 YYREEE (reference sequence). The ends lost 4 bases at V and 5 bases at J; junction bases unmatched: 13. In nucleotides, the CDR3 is TGTGCCAGCAGCCCTCCGGGACAGGGAATGGGGCACAATGAGCAGTTCTTC. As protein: CASSPPGQGMGHNEQFF.

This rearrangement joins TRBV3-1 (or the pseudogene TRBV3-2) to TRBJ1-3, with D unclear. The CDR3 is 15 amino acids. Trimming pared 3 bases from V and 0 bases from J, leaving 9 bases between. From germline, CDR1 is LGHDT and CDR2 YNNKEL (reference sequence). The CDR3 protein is CASSQAYSSGNTIYF. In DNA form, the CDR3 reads TGTGCCAGCAGCCAGGCGTACAGCTCTGGAAACACCATATATTTT.